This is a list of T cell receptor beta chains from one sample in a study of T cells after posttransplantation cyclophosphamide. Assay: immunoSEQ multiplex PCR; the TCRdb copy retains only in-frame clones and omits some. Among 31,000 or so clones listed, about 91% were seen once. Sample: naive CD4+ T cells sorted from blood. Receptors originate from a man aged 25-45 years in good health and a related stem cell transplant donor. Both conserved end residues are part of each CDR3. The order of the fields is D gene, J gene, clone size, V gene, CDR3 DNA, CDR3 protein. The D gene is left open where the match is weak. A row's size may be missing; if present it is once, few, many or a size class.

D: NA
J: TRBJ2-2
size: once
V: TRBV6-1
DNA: TGTGCCAGCCGTAGAGACACCGGGGAGCTGTTTTTT
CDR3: CASRRDTGELFF

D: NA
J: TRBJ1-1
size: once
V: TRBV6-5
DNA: TGTGCCAGCAGCCGACAGTCGCTTTGGTCTGAAGCTTTCTTT
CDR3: CASSRQSLWSEAFF

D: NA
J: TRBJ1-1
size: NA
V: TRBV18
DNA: TGTGCCAGCTCACCACCTACGTTGGGGCGGACTGAAGCTTTCTTT
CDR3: CASSPPTLGRTEAFF

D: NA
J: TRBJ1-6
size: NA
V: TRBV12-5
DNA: TGTGCTAGTGGCCAGACAGTCAATAATTCACCCCTCCACTTT
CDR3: CASGQTVNNSPLHF

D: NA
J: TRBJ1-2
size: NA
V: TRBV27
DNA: TGTGCCAGCAGGGCAGGCGATGGCTACACCTTC
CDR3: CASRAGDGYTF

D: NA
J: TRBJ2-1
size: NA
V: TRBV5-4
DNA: TGTGCCAGCAGCTCGGGGGTTAGCTCCTACAATGAGCAGTTCTTC
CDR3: CASSSGVSSYNEQFF

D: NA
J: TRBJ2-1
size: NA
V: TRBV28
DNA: TGTGCCAGCAGACAGCCAACCTACAATGAGCAGTTCTTC
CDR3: CASRQPTYNEQFF

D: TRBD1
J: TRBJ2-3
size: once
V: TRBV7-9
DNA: TGTGCCAGCAGCTTAGGCGGGACAGGGGATAATACGCAGTATTTT
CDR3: CASSLGGTGDNTQYF

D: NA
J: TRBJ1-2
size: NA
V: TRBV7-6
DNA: TGTGCCAGCAGCCCTGGACAGCGAAACTATGGCTACACCTTC
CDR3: CASSPGQRNYGYTF

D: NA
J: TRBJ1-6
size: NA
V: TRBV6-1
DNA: TGTGCCAGCAGTGACCAACCGCAGCAGGGTTCACCCCTCCACTTT
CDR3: CASSDQPQQGSPLHF

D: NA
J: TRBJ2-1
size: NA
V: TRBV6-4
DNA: TGTGCCAGCAGTGACTATCCCTCCGACAATGAGCAGTTCTTC
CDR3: CASSDYPSDNEQFF

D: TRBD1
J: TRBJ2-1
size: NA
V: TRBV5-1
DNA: TGCGCCAGCAGCGGCGGACAGGGGGGCTCCTACAATGAGCAGTTCTTC
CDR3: CASSGGQGGSYNEQFF

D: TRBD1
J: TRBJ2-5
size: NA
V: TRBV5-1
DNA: TGCGCCAGCAGCTTGCCGGGACAGGGAGAGACCCAGTACTTC
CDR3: CASSLPGQGETQYF

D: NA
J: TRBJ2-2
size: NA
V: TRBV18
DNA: TGTGCCAGCTCACCCCAGGCAGGGCCCGGGGAGCTGTTTTTT
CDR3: CASSPQAGPGELFF

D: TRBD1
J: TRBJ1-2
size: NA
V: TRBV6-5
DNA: TGTGCCAGCAGCCGGACAGGTGGTTCCTATGGCTACACCTTC
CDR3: CASSRTGGSYGYTF

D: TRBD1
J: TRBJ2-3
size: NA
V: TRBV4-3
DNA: TGCGCCAGCAGTCAGACAGGGGTCTCCACAGATACGCAGTATTTT
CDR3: CASSQTGVSTDTQYF

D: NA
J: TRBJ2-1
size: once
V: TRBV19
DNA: TGTGCCAGTAGTATAGCGTTTGGGGGGAACAATGAGCAGTTCTTC
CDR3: CASSIAFGGNNEQFF

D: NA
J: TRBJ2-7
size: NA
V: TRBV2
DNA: TGTGCCAGCGGGGATCCAGGGATATGGTACGAGCAGTACTTC
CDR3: CASGDPGIWYEQYF

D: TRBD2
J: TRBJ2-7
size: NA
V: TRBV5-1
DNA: TGCGCCAGCAGCCTTAGCGGGGGGCCCTACGAGCAGTACTTC
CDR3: CASSLSGGPYEQYF

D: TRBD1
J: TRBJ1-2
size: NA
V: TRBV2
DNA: TGTGCCAGCATCGCCGAAGTCCTAACGGGACAGAACTATGGCTACACCTTC
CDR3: CASIAEVLTGQNYGYTF

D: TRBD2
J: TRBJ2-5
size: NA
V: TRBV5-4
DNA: TGTGCCAGCAGCTTGTCTAGCGGGGCGGGCCAAGAGACCCAGTACTTC
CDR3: CASSLSSGAGQETQYF

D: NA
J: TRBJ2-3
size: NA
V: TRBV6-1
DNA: TGTGCCAGCAGTGAAGGGGCAGGGGGCACAGATACGCAGTATTTT
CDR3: CASSEGAGGTDTQYF

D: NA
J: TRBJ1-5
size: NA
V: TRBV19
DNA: TGTGCCAGTAGTATGGCCCGGGGACAGCCCCAGCATTTT
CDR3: CASSMARGQPQHF

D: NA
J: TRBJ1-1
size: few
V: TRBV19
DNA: TGTGCCAGTAGTATCCAGCGGAACACTGAAGCTTTCTTT
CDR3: CASSIQRNTEAFF

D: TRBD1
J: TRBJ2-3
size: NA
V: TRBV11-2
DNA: TGTGCCAGCAGCGCCACCGGGACAGGGGAGGATACGCAGTATTTT
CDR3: CASSATGTGEDTQYF

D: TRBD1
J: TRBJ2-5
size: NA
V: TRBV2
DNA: TGTGCCAGCGGGACAGGGAACGAAGAGACCCAGTACTTC
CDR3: CASGTGNEETQYF

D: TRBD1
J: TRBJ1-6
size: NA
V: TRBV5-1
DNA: TGCGCCAGCAGGTCCGGACAGGGGTATTCACCCCTCCACTTT
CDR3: CASRSGQGYSPLHF

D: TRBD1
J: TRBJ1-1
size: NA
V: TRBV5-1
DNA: TGCGCCAGCAGCTCCATCCGGGACAGGGTCACTGAAGCTTTCTTT
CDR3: CASSSIRDRVTEAFF

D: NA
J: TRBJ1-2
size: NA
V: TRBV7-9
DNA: TGTGCCAGCAGCTTCTGGGTTGGGGCAAAAGCTAACTATGGCTACACCTTC
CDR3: CASSFWVGAKANYGYTF

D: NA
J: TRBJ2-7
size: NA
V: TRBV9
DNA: TGTGCCAGCAGCCGTGCCTCTAGCGAGCAGTACTTC
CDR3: CASSRASSEQYF

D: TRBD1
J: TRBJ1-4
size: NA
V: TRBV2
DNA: TGTGCCAGCAGAGAGGGCTTGACAGGGGGTGGAGAAAAACTGTTTTTT
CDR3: CASREGLTGGGEKLFF

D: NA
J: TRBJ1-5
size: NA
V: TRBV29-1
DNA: TGCAGCGTTGCAAATAGCAATCAGCCCCAGCATTTT
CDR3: CSVANSNQPQHF

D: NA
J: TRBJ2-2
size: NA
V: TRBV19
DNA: TGTGCCAGTAATCAGAACGTCGGGGAGCTGTTTTTT
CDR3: CASNQNVGELFF

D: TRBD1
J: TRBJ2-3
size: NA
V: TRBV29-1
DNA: TGCAGCGGGGCGGGGACAGGGGGCGCGACAGATACGCAGTATTTT
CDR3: CSGAGTGGATDTQYF

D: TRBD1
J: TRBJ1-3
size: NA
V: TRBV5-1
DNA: TGCGCCAGCAGCCCGGGACAGGGAGGAAACACCATATATTTT
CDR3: CASSPGQGGNTIYF

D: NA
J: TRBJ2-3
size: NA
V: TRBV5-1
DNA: TGCGCCAGCAGCTCCGGACAGAGCACAGATACGCAGTATTTT
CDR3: CASSSGQSTDTQYF

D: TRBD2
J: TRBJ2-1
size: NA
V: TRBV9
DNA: TGTGCCAGCAGCCAACCTGCTGGCGGGGGGGCCTATGAGCAGTTCTTC
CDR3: CASSQPAGGGAYEQFF

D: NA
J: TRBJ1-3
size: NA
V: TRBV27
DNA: TGTGCCAGCGGACGGGCCGGGGCTGGAAACACCATATATTTT
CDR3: CASGRAGAGNTIYF

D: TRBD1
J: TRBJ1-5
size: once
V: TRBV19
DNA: TGTGCCAGCAGACCCACAAGGGGGCAAAATCAGCCCCAGCATTTT
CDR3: CASRPTRGQNQPQHF

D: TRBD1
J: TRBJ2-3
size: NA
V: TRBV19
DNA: TGTGCCAGTAGTCCCCCGGGACAGGGGGCCTATACGCAGTATTTT
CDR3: CASSPPGQGAYTQYF

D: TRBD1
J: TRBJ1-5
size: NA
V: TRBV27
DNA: TGTGCCAGCAGCCAATTTGGACAGGGCAATCAGCCCCAGCATTTT
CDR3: CASSQFGQGNQPQHF

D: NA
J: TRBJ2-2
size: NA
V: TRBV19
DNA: TGTGCCAGTAGTATTCAAACAGGCGGGAACACCGGGGAGCTGTTTTTT
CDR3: CASSIQTGGNTGELFF

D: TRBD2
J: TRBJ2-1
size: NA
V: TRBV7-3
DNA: TGTGCCAGCAGCCGGACTAGCGGGGGGGCAGGTGAGCAGTTCTTC
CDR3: CASSRTSGGAGEQFF

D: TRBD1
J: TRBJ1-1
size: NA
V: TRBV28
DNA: TGTGCCAGCAGTTTACTTAAGACAGGGGAGGTGGAAGCTTTCTTT
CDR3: CASSLLKTGEVEAFF

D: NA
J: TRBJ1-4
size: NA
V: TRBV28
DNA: TGTGCCAGCAGAGTTCAGGGGAGCGGAGAAAAACTGTTTTTT
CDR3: CASRVQGSGEKLFF

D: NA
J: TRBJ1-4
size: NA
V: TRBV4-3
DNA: TGCGCCAGCAGCCAAGGTGGGAGGCCAACTAATGAAAAACTGTTTTTT
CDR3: CASSQGGRPTNEKLFF

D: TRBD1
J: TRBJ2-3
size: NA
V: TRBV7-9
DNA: TGTGCCAGCAGCCTAACAGGGGGCGCGACAGATACGCAGTATTTT
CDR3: CASSLTGGATDTQYF

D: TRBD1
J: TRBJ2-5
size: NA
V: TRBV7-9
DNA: TGTGCCAGCAGCCCCACAGGGGAAGGTCGGGAGACCCAGTACTTC
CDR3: CASSPTGEGRETQYF